The 4 T cell receptor beta chains in this list originate from one sample, sequenced in a study of blood T cell repertoires in COVID-19 (TCRdb year 2020). Library creation used the immunoSEQ multiplex PCR assay. Imported from immuneACCESS, the table was reduced by TCRdb to in-frame sequences with V and J called. These copies leave out some clones; in studies compared against another copy, an unresolved V gene accounts for under half, and the cause of the remainder is not known. The sample table shows some 150,000 clones, and about 91% are seen once. Roughly 1.5% of the sample rests with the top ten. Input material: peripheral blood. Receptors originate from a woman aged 50 to 60 with acute or convalescent COVID-19.

J is TRBJ1-2 and V is TRBV6-2 or TRBV6-3, with 12 positions matching TRBD1. The germline gives CDR1 MNHEY, CDR2 SVGEGT. The J segment lost 5 bases and the V segment lost 5 bases, leaving 6 bases of the junction unmatched. This CDR3 contains 15 residues. The CDR3 region has the DNA TGTGCCAGCAGTCCCGGGACAGGGGGCAGTTATGGCTACACCTTC. This encodes CASSPGTGGSYGYTF.

This rearrangement joins TRBV4-3 to TRBJ2-7; 9 bases fit TRBD2. Germline CDR1 and CDR2: LGHNA and YSLEER. CDR3 length equals 15 residues. V lost 5 bases to trimming and J lost 0 bases; unmatched junction nucleotides: 5. The CDR3: CASSRTSAHSYEQYF. In DNA, the CDR3 is TGCGCCAGCAGCAGGACTAGCGCCCACTCCTACGAGCAGTACTTC.

This clone was detected once. This rearrangement joins TRBV27 to TRBJ2-1; tentatively, D is TRBD2 (6 bases). The CDR3 spans 12 residues. Trimming removed 3 bases from V and 7 bases from J, with 7 bases in between. Germline V gene data show CDR1 as MNHEY and CDR2 as SMNVEV (reference sequence). The CDR3 here is CASSLAGNEQFF. DNA of the CDR3: TGTGCCAGCAGTTTGGCGGGAAATGAGCAGTTCTTC.

The V gene is TRBV2, the J gene TRBJ2-2; D gene ambiguous. Trimming removed 7 bases from V and 3 bases from J, with 6 bases in between. From germline, CDR1 is SNHLY and CDR2 FYNNEI. There are 12 residues in the CDR3. The CDR3 protein is CASKTDTGELFF. The CDR3 DNA follows: TGTGCCAGCAAAACGGACACCGGGGAGCTGTTTTTT.